This T cell receptor (beta chain) is from a study of regulatory T cells in long-lasting Graves disease. The study, taken as a whole, reports: Owing to a sample size that was small, accuracy may have been reduced.

Time point meaning: newly diagnosed GD, antithyroid drugs for less than 3 months. RNA isolated from PBMCs was used to make the TCR library. Worth noting for this clonotype: The antigen remains unidentified.

CDR3 regions were amplified by Arm-PCR using iRepertoire HTBI primers to build TCR beta libraries. MiXCR, run by TCRdb on the multiplex PCR reads, gives a single entry per CDR3 protein. The sample holds 440,000 or so distinct CDR3 sequences, over 15% seen once. This CDR3 has 15 amino acids. Germline V gene data show CDR1 as MNHNS and CDR2 as SASEGT. Between the trimmed V and J ends, which lost 6 bases and 4 bases, there was a span of 15 bases. This same sample was also part of a study on T cells in Graves' hyperthyroidism and ophthalmopathy.

The chain has TRBV6-1 and TRBJ2-2; D may be TRBD1 (5 bases). Sequenced material: peripheral blood mononuclear cells (PBMCs), taken at new diagnosis, from a patient treated with antithyroid drugs. This TCR derives from a woman aged 25 to 45 with Graves disease. This CDR3 is CASSRAPDPTGELFF. The CDR3 nucleotides are TGTGCCAGCAGCAGGGCACCTGACCCCACCGGGGAGCTGTTTTTT.